The 20 T cell receptor beta chains below all came from one sample that was sequenced in a study of blood T cell repertoires in COVID-19 (dated by TCRdb to about 2020). Receptor amplification or capture employed the immunoSEQ multiplex PCR assay. TCRdb mirrors the immuneACCESS table, restricted to in-frame sequences. Some clones are absent from its copies; in checked studies, under half trace to an unresolved V gene, and the reason for the others is unknown. This sample lists some 140,000 clones; around 85% were detected once. The biggest ten clones account for roughly 17% of the sample. Sequencing used peripheral blood. The receptors here all came from a woman of 80 years or more with acute or convalescent COVID-19.

The chain recombines TRBV19 with TRBJ1-1; no reliable D call. The CDR3 runs to 15 residues. Trimming removed 3 bases at V and 7 bases at J, with 18 bases between. The germline CDR1 and CDR2 sequences are LNHDA and SQIVND (reference sequence). The CDR3 bases are TGTGCCAGTAGTATTTTGGGCCTCCGGGATGATGAAGCTTTCTTT. It encodes CASSILGLRDDEAFF.

A note on this clone: In the same sample, other DNA sequences code for this CDR3. J is TRBJ1-6 and V is TRBV19; 8 positions match TRBD1. This CDR3 has 12 amino acids. V gave up 6 bases and J gave up 8 bases; unmatched junction bases: 0. Germline-derived CDR1 and CDR2 are LNHDA and SQIVND (reference sequence). The CDR3 DNA reads TGTGCCAGTAGGGACAGGGATTCACCCCTCCACTTT. Its protein is CASRDRDSPLHF.

The chain has TRBV5-6 and TRBJ2-5, with 8 bases aligning to TRBD2. CDR1 is SGHDT and CDR2 is YYEEEE in the germline V gene. The CDR3 extends over 17 amino acids. V was clipped by 0 bases and J by 3 bases; unmatched bases: 10. CDR3 DNA: TGTGCCAGCAGCTTGGCCGAGAGCGGGAGTAAAAAAGAGACCCAGTACTTC. It yields the protein CASSLAESGSKKETQYF.

The chain uses TRBV12-3 or TRBV12-4 and TRBJ1-1; the D gene is possibly TRBD1 (5 bases). Trimming left V 1 base short and J 10 bases short, with 10 bases between. The length of the CDR3 is 12 residues. The CDR3 region has the DNA TGTGCCAGCAGTTTAGGCCAGGGCGGAGCTTTCTTT. This translates into CASSLGQGGAFF.

V is TRBV7-9 and J is TRBJ2-7, with 12 bases matching TRBD2. Germline loops: CDR1 SEHNR, CDR2 FQNEAQ (reference sequence). The CDR3 contains 15 residues. Trimming removed 5 bases from V and 5 bases from J; junction bases left unmatched: 7. CDR3 amino acids: CASSPGLAGPHEQYF. The CDR3 coding sequence is TGTGCCAGCAGCCCAGGACTAGCGGGACCCCACGAGCAGTACTTC.

The CDR3 DNA reads TGTGCCAGCAGCCCGACCGGCGGGCAGGGGGGTAATGAAAAACTGTTTTTT. This codes for CASSPTGGQGGNEKLFF. The rearrangement links TRBV7-2 to TRBJ1-4; 7 nucleotides agree with TRBD1. V lost 5 bases, J lost 4 bases, and 13 bases stayed unmatched. Germline V gene sequence: CDR1 SGHTA, CDR2 FQGNSA. This CDR3 spans 17 amino acids.

This clone was seen a handful of times. Other DNA sequences within the sample encode an identical CDR3. V gene TRBV5-4 combines with J gene TRBJ1-1; possible D gene TRBD1, 5 bases. There are 14 residues in the CDR3. V was shortened by 2 bases and J by 2 bases, with 10 bases between the two germline ends. Germline lookup yields CDR1 SGHNT and CDR2 YYREEE (reference sequence). CDR3 nucleotide sequence: TGTGCCAGCAGCTTTTCAACAGGAAACACTGAAGCTTTCTTT. Its translation is CASSFSTGNTEAFF. Supplemented by reference TRBV5-4 and TRBJ1-1, the full variable domain reads ETGVTQSPTHLIKTRGQQVTLRCSSQSGHNTVSWYQQALGQGPQFIFQYYREEENGRGNFPPRFSGLQFPNYSSELNVNALELDDSALYLCASSFSTGNTEAFFGQGTRLTVV.

The V and J genes are TRBV14 and TRBJ1-6, with D hard to call. The CDR3 extends over 13 amino acids. V shed 2 bases and J shed 11 bases, with 10 bases lying between them. Germline V gene lookup returns CDR1 SGHDN and CDR2 FVKESK. As DNA, the CDR3 is TGTGCCAGCAGCCAATTCCAATTTGCACCCCTCCACTTT. It is translated as CASSQFQFAPLHF.

The rearrangement links TRBV5-4 to TRBJ1-3, with TRBD1 matching over 7 bases. In germline, CDR1 is SGHNT, CDR2 YYREEE (reference sequence). The CDR3 has 16 amino acids. The J segment lost 0 bases and the V segment lost 4 bases, leaving 7 bases of the junction unmatched. DNA of the CDR3: TGTGCCAGCAGCCAGGGACAGTTAGTCTCTGGAAACACCATATATTTT. This sequence encodes CASSQGQLVSGNTIYF.

This sequence joins TRBV9 and TRBJ2-2; 7 bases agree with TRBD2. This CDR3 has 17 amino acids. The trim removed 4 bases at V and 7 bases at J, leaving 16 bases unmatched. The V gene's germline CDR1 is SGDLS and CDR2 YYNGEE. The CDR3 sequence: CASSPLRGRARVGELFF. As DNA, the CDR3 is TGTGCCAGCAGCCCCCTGAGAGGGAGGGCCAGGGTCGGGGAGCTGTTTTTT.

The rearrangement uses TRBV12-5 and TRBJ2-1, with TRBD1 matching 8 bases. V lost 6 bases to trimming and J lost 3 bases; unmatched junction nucleotides: 10. Germline V gene sequence: CDR1 LGHNT, CDR2 FRNRAP. The CDR3 sequence is 16 residues long. CDR3 residues: CASGKPTGANYNEQFF. The CDR3 bases are TGTGCTAGTGGCAAACCGACAGGGGCGAACTACAATGAGCAGTTCTTC.

This chain joins TRBV9 and TRBJ1-3; D might be TRBD1 (5 bases). CDR1 and CDR2 (germline): SGDLS, YYNGEE. The CDR3 is made up of 14 amino acids. Deletions cut 0 bases from V and 9 bases from J, with 13 bases between. The CDR3 nucleotides read TGTGCCAGCAGCGTAGATGACGGGGGACCCACCATATATTTT. This sequence encodes CASSVDDGGPTIYF. The variable domain in full, with the rest retrieved from reference TRBV9 and TRBJ1-3, is DSGVTQTPKHLITATGQRVTLRCSPRSGDLSVYWYQQSLDQGLQFLIQYYNGEERAKGNILERFSAQQFPDLHSELNLSSLELGDSALYFCASSVDDGGPTIYFGEGSWLTVV.

The chain couples TRBV4-3 to TRBJ1-1, with 7 nucleotides matching TRBD1. Germline V gene data show CDR1 as LGHNA and CDR2 as YSLEER. This CDR3 has 14 residues. With V trimmed by 0 bases and J by 3 bases, 1 base remained unmatched. The CDR3: CASSQEGQHTEAFF. CDR3 in DNA: TGCGCCAGCAGCCAAGAGGGACAGCACACTGAAGCTTTCTTT.

This chain links TRBV19 with TRBJ2-5; tentatively, D is TRBD1 (6 bases). Germline V lookup: CDR1 LNHDA, CDR2 SQIVND (reference sequence). Trimming cost V 5 bases and J 4 bases, with 14 bases left between them. The CDR3 extends over 14 amino acids. This CDR3 is CASSPGDMGETQYF. CDR3 DNA: TGTGCCAGTAGTCCCGGGGACATGGGAGAGACCCAGTACTTC.

This clone was seen once. V gene TRBV2 combines with J gene TRBJ2-4; D may be TRBD2 (6 bases). The CDR3 runs 16 residues. V lost 8 bases to trimming and J lost 2 bases, with 19 bases between them. From germline, CDR1 is SNHLY and CDR2 FYNNEI. As DNA, the CDR3 is TGTGCCAGCGGGGTTAGGAGGGGTCAGACCAAAAACATTCAGTACTTC. Its protein is CASGVRRGQTKNIQYF.

The chain employs TRBV30 and TRBJ2-5; 9 bases agree with TRBD2. The CDR3 spans 14 residues. The V gene's germline CDR1 is GTSNPN and CDR2 SVGIG (reference sequence). V lost 0 bases, J lost 7 bases, and 6 bases stayed unmatched. For the CDR3, the DNA is TGTGCCTGGAGTGTTGGCGGGAGGGCCGCGACCCAGTACTTC. Translating it yields CAWSVGGRAATQYF.

The gene calls are TRBV18 and TRBJ1-5; a possible D gene is TRBD1 (5 bases). V was shortened by 6 bases and J by 2 bases, with 20 bases between the two germline ends. The CDR3 covers 17 residues. From germline, CDR1 is KGHSH and CDR2 LQKENI. The CDR3 DNA is TGTGCCAGCTCGGGACTTGGTCCTGGTATGGGCAATCAGCCCCAGCATTTT. As protein: CASSGLGPGMGNQPQHF.

The V gene is TRBV19, the J gene TRBJ2-7; TRBD2 agrees at 8 bases. The CDR3 has 14 amino acids. With V trimmed by 1 base and J by 4 bases, 3 bases remained unmatched. Germline V CDR1 and CDR2: LNHDA, SQIVND (reference sequence). The CDR3 nucleotides are TGTGCCAGTAGTATAGGTTCTAGCGGGTACGAGCAGTACTTC. Translation: CASSIGSSGYEQYF.

The gene calls are TRBV5-1 and TRBJ2-1; 9 bases are a match to TRBD2. CDR3 length: 19 residues. Looked up from germline, CDR1 is SGHRS and CDR2 is YFSETQ. Unmatched junction bases numbered 12, after V lost 0 bases and J lost 2 bases. The CDR3 spells CASSLGPSWVAGAYNEQFF. DNA for the CDR3: TGCGCCAGCAGCTTGGGCCCCTCCTGGGTAGCGGGGGCCTACAATGAGCAGTTCTTC.

V usage is TRBV19 and J usage is TRBJ1-5, with no clear D. Germline lookup yields CDR1 LNHDA and CDR2 SQIVND (reference sequence). The CDR3 consists of 17 residues. V was pared by 1 base and J by 4 bases, with 17 bases between. CDR3 coding DNA: TGTGCCAGTAGTATAGTGGGAGTGGGAGAGAGGAATCAGCCCCAGCATTTT. Translating it yields CASSIVGVGERNQPQHF.